Following are 20 T cell receptor beta chains from one sample sequenced in a study of T cell repertoires in cytomegalovirus infection. The antigens of these receptors remain unknown. TCRdb passed the reads through MiXCR, listing each CDR3 protein once. The repertoire consists of under 90,000 distinct CDR3 sequences, with 20% to 25% occurring once and the leading ten covering 65% to 85%. Sequencing was done on a sample of PBMCs, sequenced either directly or after in vitro stimulation (not recorded which). The receptors were gathered from a human donor in good health (CMV status not recorded). Some clones in this sample may be carry-over from other donors' samples.

This clonotype came up a few times. The rearrangement joins TRBV7-8 to TRBJ1-5; D is unresolved. The V and J ends lost 5 bases and 5 bases respectively, with 7 bases between them. Germline V lookup: CDR1 SGHVS, CDR2 FQNEAQ. The CDR3 sequence is 12 residues long. In nucleotides, the CDR3 is TGTGCCAGCAGCCCGCAGTATCAGCCCCAGCATTTT. Its protein product is CASSPQYQPQHF. Complete variable domain (other parts from reference TRBV7-8 and TRBJ1-5): GAGVSQSPRYKVAKRGQDVALRCDPISGHVSLFWYQQALGQGPEFLTYFQNEAQLDKSGLPSDRFFAERPEGSVSTLKIQRTQQEDSAVYLCASSPQYQPQHFGDGTRLSIL.

This clonotype was detected many times. The chain joins TRBV18 to TRBJ1-2; D is ambiguous. Trimming cost V 4 bases and J 3 bases, with 12 bases left between them. CDR1 is KGHSH and CDR2 is LQKENI in the germline V gene. The CDR3 is 14 amino acids. DNA for the CDR3: TGTGCCAGCTCACTTTCGGACGGCCACTATGGCTACACCTTC. Amino acids: CASSLSDGHYGYTF.

The rearrangement uses TRBV28 and TRBJ2-6; D gene uncertain. The ends were cut back, 5 bases at V and 2 bases at J, with 10 bases in the middle. The CDR3 covers 15 residues. CDR1 is MDHEN and CDR2 is SYDVKM in the germline V gene. The CDR3 here is CASSPPGTGANVLTF. The CDR3 nucleotides read TGTGCCAGCAGTCCCCCGGGCACTGGGGCCAACGTCCTGACTTTC.

This clonotype appeared once. The chain uses TRBV6-1 and TRBJ2-7, with a possible D match to TRBD2 (6 bases). This CDR3 spans 13 amino acids. Per the germline V gene, CDR1 is MNHNS and CDR2 is SASEGT. Deletions cut 7 bases from V and 3 bases from J, with 13 bases between. CDR3 protein: CASNAGPYYEQYV. In nucleotides, the CDR3 is TGTGCCAGCAACGCGGGACCGTACTACGAGCAGTACGTC.

This sequence joins TRBV30 and TRBJ2-7; 8 nucleotides line up with TRBD1. Looked up from germline, CDR1 is GTSNPN and CDR2 is SVGIG (reference sequence). The CDR3 covers 16 residues. V shed 2 bases and J 2 bases; nucleotides not matched to a gene: 11. CDR3 sequence reads: CAWSSTDRETPYEQYF. CDR3 in DNA: TGTGCCTGGAGTTCTACGGACAGGGAAACCCCCTACGAGCAGTACTTC.

Worth noting for this clonotype: This may arise from a read error, as a much more abundant clone is one base away. The J gene is TRBJ2-7, the V gene TRBV7-2; a weak D match, TRBD2 (6 bases). From germline, CDR1 is SGHTA and CDR2 FQGNSA. The CDR3 has 15 amino acids. Trimming took 1 base from V and 5 from J, leaving 15 bases between them. In DNA form, the CDR3 reads TGTGCCAGCAGCTTAGGGCTAGCGCGTACCCACGAGCAGTACGTC. Translating gives CASSLGLARTHEQYV.

This clonotype was seen a few times. The chain has TRBV23-1 and TRBJ2-7; D gene uncertain. TRBV23-1 is marked as an open reading frame, function uncertain. The CDR3 totals 10 residues. Trimming stripped 8 bases from V and 6 bases from J, with 8 bases between. CDR3 sequence: CASGQSEQYF. CDR3 bases: TGCGCCAGCGGCCAGTCCGAGCAGTACTTC.

This rearrangement joins TRBV6-6 to TRBJ2-1; 12 bases are shared with TRBD1. V was pared by 2 bases and J by 6 bases, with 5 bases of the junction left unmatched. Germline CDR1 and CDR2: MNHNY and SVGAGI (reference sequence). There are 16 residues in the CDR3. The CDR3 region is CASSYAGTGGLNEQFF. In nucleotides, the CDR3 is TGTGCCAGCAGTTACGCCGGGACAGGGGGCCTCAATGAGCAGTTCTTC.

This clonotype was detected only a few times. The rearrangement joins TRBV19 to TRBJ2-3, with 8 nucleotides matching TRBD2. Germline CDR1 is LNHDA and CDR2 is SQIVND (reference sequence). This CDR3 contains 15 residues. V was pared by 9 bases and J by 3 bases, with 11 bases of the junction left unmatched. CDR3 in amino acids: CASSRRGARTDTQYF. CDR3 in DNA: TGTGCCAGCTCCCGGCGGGGGGCGAGGACAGATACGCAGTATTTT.

This chain links TRBV4-3 with TRBJ2-1; 7 nucleotides line up with TRBD2. Germline CDR1 reads LGHNA; CDR2 reads YSLEER. V lost 4 bases to trimming and J lost 0 bases; unmatched junction nucleotides: 6. The CDR3 consists of 16 residues. CDR3 amino acids: CASSRGLDLSYNEQFF. The CDR3 DNA reads TGCGCCAGCAGCCGAGGACTAGACCTCTCCTACAATGAGCAGTTCTTC.

The chain couples TRBV19 to TRBJ1-5; D call uncertain. Trimming pared 0 bases from V and 2 bases from J, leaving 11 bases between. From germline, CDR1 is LNHDA and CDR2 SQIVND (reference sequence). This CDR3 comprises 16 residues. Written as DNA, the CDR3 is TGTGCCAGTAGTATAGAGGGAGGGTTTCGCAATCAGCCCCAGCATTTT. This gives the protein CASSIEGGFRNQPQHF. Full variable domain (outside the CDR3, taken from reference TRBV19 and TRBJ1-5): DGGITQSPKYLFRKEGQNVTLSCEQNLNHDAMYWYRQDPGQGLRLIYYSQIVNDFQKGDIAEGYSVSREKKESFPLTVTSAQKNPTAFYLCASSIEGGFRNQPQHFGDGTRLSIL.

This clonotype was observed a handful of times. The chain carries TRBV7-4 and TRBJ2-7; D is possibly TRBD2 (6 bases). V was trimmed by 6 bases and J by 7 bases, leaving 19 bases between them. Germline V gene lookup returns CDR1 SGHVT and CDR2 SQSDAQ. This CDR3 region has 14 residues. The DNA of the CDR3 is TGTGCCAGCAGGTCGACGGAGGGGCCCCAAGAGCAGTACTTC. It encodes CASRSTEGPQEQYF.

This clonotype was detected only a few times. This chain uses TRBV7-2 with TRBJ2-7; a possible D gene is TRBD1 (6 bases). This CDR3 has 16 residues. With 0 bases removed from V and 3 bases from J, the gap between germline ends came to 15 bases. Germline V gives CDR1 SGHTA, CDR2 FQGNSA. The CDR3 is CASSLAGHPRYYEQYV. In DNA form, the CDR3 reads TGTGCCAGCAGCTTAGCGGGACATCCCCGTTACTACGAGCAGTACGTC.

The chain recombines TRBV15 with TRBJ2-1; 9 nucleotides align to TRBD2. This CDR3 has 17 amino acids. J gave up 9 bases and V 4 bases, and 16 bases lay outside the gene matches. Germline V gene data show CDR1 as LNHNV and CDR2 as YYDKDF (reference sequence). The CDR3 DNA sequence: TGTGCCACCAGCACCCTGTTTTGGGCGGGAGGGCTCAGTGAGCAGTTCTTC. It encodes CATSTLFWAGGLSEQFF.

This clonotype occurred a few times. The chain carries TRBV12-5 and TRBJ1-5, with a possible D match to TRBD1 (5 bases). The germline V gene has CDR1 LGHNT and CDR2 FRNRAP. The CDR3 covers 18 residues. With 7 bases removed from V and 6 bases from J, the gap between germline ends came to 28 bases. CDR3 residues: CASAITVFERGEAQPQHF. CDR3 DNA sequence: TGTGCTAGTGCCATTACCGTGTTCGAGAGGGGCGAAGCTCAGCCCCAGCATTTT. The whole variable domain, remainder taken from reference TRBV12-5 and TRBJ1-5, is DARVTQTPRHKVTEMGQEVTMRCQPILGHNTVFWYRQTMMQGLELLAYFRNRAPLDDSGMPKDRFSAEMPDATLATLKIQPSEPRDSAVYFCASAITVFERGEAQPQHFGDGTRLSIL.

This chain links TRBV20-1 with TRBJ1-6; D not resolved. The CDR3 covers 12 residues. The V end was cut by 0 bases, the J end by 8 bases, with 5 bases between. The germline V gene has CDR1 DFQATT and CDR2 SNEGSKA (reference sequence). CDR3 sequence reads: CSARDSDSPLHF. CDR3 DNA: TGCAGTGCTAGAGATTCGGATTCACCCCTCCACTTT.

This clonotype has only a few counts. This chain uses TRBV7-9 with TRBJ1-6; D is unclear. CDR1 and CDR2 from the germline V gene are SEHNR and FQNEAQ (reference sequence). V was pared by 5 bases and J by 4 bases, with 9 bases between. The CDR3 is 14 residues long. The CDR3 nucleotides are TGTGCCAGCAGCCGGATTAGTTATAATTCACCCCTCCACTTT. As protein: CASSRISYNSPLHF. Together with reference TRBV7-9 and TRBJ1-6, the CDR3 gives the full variable domain: DTGVSQNPRHKITKRGQNVTFRCDPISEHNRLYWYRQTLGQGPEFLTYFQNEAQLEKSRLLSDRFSAERPKGSFSTLEIQRTEQGDSAMYLCASSRISYNSPLHFGNGTRLTVT.

In its sample, this clonotype was seen a few times. V and J are TRBV6-2 or TRBV6-3 and TRBJ2-1, with TRBD2 identical over 7 bases. The CDR3 runs 15 residues. Germline lookup yields CDR1 MNHEY and CDR2 SVGEGT. V trimming: 5 bases; J trimming: 8 bases; junction bases outside the gene matches: 12. CDR3 in amino acids: CASSPKAGDGDEQFF. The CDR3 bases are TGTGCCAGCAGTCCCAAGGCGGGAGATGGCGATGAGCAGTTCTTC.

The chain combines TRBV15 with TRBJ2-1, with 8 bases lining up with TRBD2. Germline assignment: CDR1 LNHNV and CDR2 YYDKDF (reference sequence). This CDR3 has 15 residues. The trim removed 1 base at V and 10 bases at J, leaving 9 bases unmatched. CDR3 nucleotides: TGTGCCACCAGCAGAGCCGACGGGAGGGCCAACGAGCAGTTCTTC. Residues: CATSRADGRANEQFF.

This chain links TRBV5-6 with TRBJ2-1, with 10 bases aligning to TRBD2. The CDR3 is 16 amino acids. V trimming: 3 bases; J trimming: 4 bases; junction bases outside the gene matches: 7. Looked up from germline, CDR1 is SGHDT and CDR2 is YYEEEE. For the CDR3, the DNA is TGTGCCAGCAGCTCGGGACTAGCGAGTACTTACAATGAGCAGTTCTTC. This sequence encodes CASSSGLASTYNEQFF.